This entry lists 11 T cell receptor beta chains sequenced from one sample in a study of T cell repertoires in cytomegalovirus infection. In TCRdb, the reads were re-called with MiXCR into one record per CDR3 protein. This table holds approximately 170,000 distinct CDR3 sequences, under 15% found once. The sequencing input was PBMCs. The receptors shown here come from a human donor in good health (CMV status not recorded). Some clones in this sample may be carry-over from other donors' samples.

This clonotype was counted between two and nine times. This chain joins TRBV7-6 and TRBJ2-4; D is undetermined. The CDR3 is made up of 15 amino acids. Germline V CDR1 and CDR2: SGHVS, FNYEAQ. Trimming left V 3 bases short and J 0 bases short, with 9 bases between. CDR3 in DNA: TGTGCCAGCAGCTTCGGTCGGCAAGCCAAAAACATTCAGTACTTC. Residues: CASSFGRQAKNIQYF.

V gene TRBV28 combines with J gene TRBJ1-2, with 10 bases fitting TRBD1. CDR3 length: 16 amino acids. J lost 4 bases, V lost 7 bases, and 12 bases had no gene match. Germline V lookup: CDR1 MDHEN, CDR2 SYDVKM. The CDR3 is CASTAGDRGHRYGYTF. The CDR3 bases are TGTGCCAGCACCGCCGGGGACAGGGGTCATCGCTATGGCTACACCTTC.

This clonotype was recorded only once. A much larger clone differs from this one at a single base, so this may be a read error. The chain combines TRBV6-2 or TRBV6-3 with TRBJ2-7, with 10 bases lining up with TRBD2. Germline assignment: CDR1 MNHEY and CDR2 SVGEGT. This CDR3 has 11 amino acids. The CDR3 DNA is TGTACAAGCGGGAGGGTATCCGAGCAGTACTTC. This encodes CTSGRVSEQYF.

The V call is TRBV28, the J call TRBJ1-4; D is undetermined. V was cut by 5 bases and J by 7 bases, with 11 bases left in between. In germline, CDR1 is MDHEN, CDR2 SYDVKM. The CDR3 has 13 residues. The CDR3 region is CASSPMEIEKLFF. The CDR3 nucleotides read TGTGCCAGCAGTCCGATGGAGATTGAAAAACTGTTTTTT.

This clonotype has just a few counts. This chain links TRBV29-1 with TRBJ2-1; D is unresolved. Germline CDR1 is SQVTM and CDR2 is ANQGSEA. This CDR3 has 10 residues. The V and J ends lost 8 bases and 5 bases respectively, with 7 bases between them. This CDR3 is CSFLHNEQFF. The CDR3 nucleotides are TGCAGCTTCTTACACAATGAGCAGTTCTTC.

The rearrangement uses TRBV9 and TRBJ1-2, with D possibly matching TRBD1 (5 bases). The CDR3 is 16 amino acids. V gave up 0 bases and J gave up 8 bases, with 20 bases separating them. The V gene's germline CDR1 is SGDLS and CDR2 YYNGEE. For the CDR3, the DNA is TGTGCCAGCAGCGTAGCCGTCGAGGCGGGGCTAAGAGGCTACACCTTC. Translated, it gives CASSVAVEAGLRGYTF.

The rearrangement uses TRBV6-5 and TRBJ1-5; D remains unclear. The CDR3 has 15 amino acids. Per germline, CDR1 MNHEY and CDR2 SVGAGI. Between the trimmed V and J ends, which lost 5 bases and 0 bases, there was a span of 11 bases. CDR3 sequence: CASSTRWGSNQPQHF. For the CDR3, the DNA is TGTGCCAGCAGTACCCGTTGGGGTAGCAATCAGCCCCAGCATTTT.

In this sample, this clonotype turned up many times. This rearrangement joins TRBV4-2 to TRBJ2-5; no firm D call. Germline V CDR1 and CDR2: LGHNA, YNFKEQ. Trimming left V 1 base short and J 5 bases short, with 11 bases between. The CDR3 length is 14 residues. CDR3 DNA sequence: TGTGCCAGCAGCCAAGTCGTGGCGTCTGAGACCCAGTACTTC. It codes for CASSQVVASETQYF.

This chain connects TRBV14 to TRBJ2-3; D unresolved. Between the trimmed V and J ends, which lost 4 bases and 2 bases, there was a span of 7 bases. Germline V CDR1 and CDR2: SGHDN, FVKESK. CDR3 length equals 13 residues. Written as DNA, the CDR3 is TGTGCCAGCAGCCTAGCCAACACAGATACGCAGTATTTT. Translation: CASSLANTDTQYF. The variable domain in full, with the rest retrieved from reference TRBV14 and TRBJ2-3, is EAGVTQFPSHSVIEKGQTVTLRCDPISGHDNLYWYRRVMGKEIKFLLHFVKESKQDESGMPNNRFLAERTGGTYSTLKVQPAELEDSGVYFCASSLANTDTQYFGPGTRLTVL.

This clonotype was detected many times. J is TRBJ2-3 and V is TRBV7-6; possibly TRBD1 or TRBD2 for D (5 bases each). CDR3 length: 15 amino acids. Germline values: CDR1 SGHVS, CDR2 FNYEAQ. Trimming left V 6 bases short and J 0 bases short, with 13 bases between. Here the CDR3 DNA reads TGTGCCAGCAGTACCACCGGGGCTAGCACAGATACGCAGTATTTT. Translation: CASSTTGASTDTQYF.

This clonotype appeared a few times. The V and J genes are TRBV19 and TRBJ1-5; D perhaps matches TRBD1 (5 bases). Looked up from germline, CDR1 is LNHDA and CDR2 is SQIVND (reference sequence). With 3 bases removed from V and 2 bases from J, the gap between germline ends came to 11 bases. CDR3 length: 15 residues. CDR3 in DNA: TGTGCCAGTAGTATGGGGGGAAGTGGCAATCAGCCCCAGCATTTT. Translating it yields CASSMGGSGNQPQHF. Combining the CDR3 with reference TRBV19 and TRBJ1-5 gives the whole variable domain DGGITQSPKYLFRKEGQNVTLSCEQNLNHDAMYWYRQDPGQGLRLIYYSQIVNDFQKGDIAEGYSVSREKKESFPLTVTSAQKNPTAFYLCASSMGGSGNQPQHFGDGTRLSIL.